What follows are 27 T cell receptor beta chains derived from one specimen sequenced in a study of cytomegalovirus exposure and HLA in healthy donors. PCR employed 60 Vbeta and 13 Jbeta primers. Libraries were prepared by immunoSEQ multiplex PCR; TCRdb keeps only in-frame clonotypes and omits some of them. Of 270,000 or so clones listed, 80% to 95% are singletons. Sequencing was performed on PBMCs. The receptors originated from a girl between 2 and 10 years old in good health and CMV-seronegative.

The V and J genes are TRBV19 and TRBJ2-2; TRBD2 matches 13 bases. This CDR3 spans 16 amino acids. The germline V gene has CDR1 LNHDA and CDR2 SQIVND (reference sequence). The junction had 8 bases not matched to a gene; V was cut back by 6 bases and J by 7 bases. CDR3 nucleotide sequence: TGTGCCAGTAGCAACGGACTAGCGGGAGTATACGGGGAGCTGTTTTTT. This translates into CASSNGLAGVYGELFF.

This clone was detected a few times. CDR3 sequence: CASEFDTDTQYF. The CDR3 nucleotides are TGTGCCAGCGAGTTCGACACAGATACGCAGTATTTT. The chain carries TRBV6-1 and TRBJ2-3; D remains unclear. Germline V gene lookup returns CDR1 MNHNS and CDR2 SASEGT. Deletions cut 8 bases from V and 2 bases from J, with 8 bases between. The CDR3 totals 12 residues.

This CDR3 is CSVDGGLNTGELFF. The CDR3 DNA reads TGCAGCGTTGACGGCGGCCTGAACACCGGGGAGCTGTTTTTT. The chain recombines TRBV29-1 with TRBJ2-2; D unresolved. Germline values: CDR1 SQVTM, CDR2 ANQGSEA. The V and J ends lost 3 bases and 1 base respectively, with 9 bases between them. The CDR3 is 14 amino acids.

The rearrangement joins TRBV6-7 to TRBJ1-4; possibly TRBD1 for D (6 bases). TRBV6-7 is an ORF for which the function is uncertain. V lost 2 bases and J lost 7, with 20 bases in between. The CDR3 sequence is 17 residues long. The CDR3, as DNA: TGTGCCAGCAGTTACGCGTTTGTGGGGGGGGCCCTTGAAAAACTGTTTTTT. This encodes CASSYAFVGGALEKLFF.

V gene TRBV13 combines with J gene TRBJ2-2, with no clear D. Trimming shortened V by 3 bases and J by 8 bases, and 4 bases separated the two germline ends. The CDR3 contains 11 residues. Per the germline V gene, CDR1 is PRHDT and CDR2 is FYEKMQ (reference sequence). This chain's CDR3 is CASSFQGELFF. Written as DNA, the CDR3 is TGTGCCAGCAGCTTTCAGGGGGAGCTGTTTTTT.

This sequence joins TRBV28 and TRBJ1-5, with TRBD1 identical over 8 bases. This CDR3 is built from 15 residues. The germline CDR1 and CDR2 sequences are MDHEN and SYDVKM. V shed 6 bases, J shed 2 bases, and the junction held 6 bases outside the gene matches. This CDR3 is CASRNQQGGNQPQHF. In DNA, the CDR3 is TGTGCCAGCAGGAACCAACAGGGGGGCAATCAGCCCCAGCATTTT.

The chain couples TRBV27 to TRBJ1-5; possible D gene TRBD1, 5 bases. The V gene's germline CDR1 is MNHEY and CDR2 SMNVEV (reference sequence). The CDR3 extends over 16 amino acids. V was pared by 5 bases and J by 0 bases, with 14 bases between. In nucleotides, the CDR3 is TGTGCCAGCAGTCCGTCCGGGGGTCCTAGCAATCAGCCCCAGCATTTT. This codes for CASSPSGGPSNQPQHF.

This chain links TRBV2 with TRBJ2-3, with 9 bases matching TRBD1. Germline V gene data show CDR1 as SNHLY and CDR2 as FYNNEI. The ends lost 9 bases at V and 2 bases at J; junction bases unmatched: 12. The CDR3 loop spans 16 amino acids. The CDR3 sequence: CARFPVRDRATDTQYF. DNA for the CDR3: TGTGCCAGGTTCCCAGTCCGGGACAGGGCCACAGATACGCAGTATTTT.

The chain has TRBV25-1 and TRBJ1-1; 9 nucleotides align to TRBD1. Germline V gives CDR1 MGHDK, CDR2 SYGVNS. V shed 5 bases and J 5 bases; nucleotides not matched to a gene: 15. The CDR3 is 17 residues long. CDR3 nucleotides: TGTGCCAGCAGTTCCTACAGGGGGCGAGAAAGTGGAACTGAAGCTTTCTTT. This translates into CASSSYRGRESGTEAFF.

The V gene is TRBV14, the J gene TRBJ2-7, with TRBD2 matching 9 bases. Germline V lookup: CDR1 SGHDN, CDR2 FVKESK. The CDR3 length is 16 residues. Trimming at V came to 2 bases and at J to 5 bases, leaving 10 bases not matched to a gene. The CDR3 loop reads CASSQRRTSGWDEQYF. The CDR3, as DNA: TGTGCCAGCAGCCAAAGGAGAACTAGCGGGTGGGACGAGCAGTACTTC.

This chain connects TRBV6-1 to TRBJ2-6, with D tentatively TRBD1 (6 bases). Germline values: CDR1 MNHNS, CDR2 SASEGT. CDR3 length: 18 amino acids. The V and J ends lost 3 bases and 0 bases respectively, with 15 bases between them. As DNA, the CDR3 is TGTGCCAGCAGTGACGGGACAACCGCCCCCTCTGGGGCCAACGTCCTGACTTTC. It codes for CASSDGTTAPSGANVLTF.

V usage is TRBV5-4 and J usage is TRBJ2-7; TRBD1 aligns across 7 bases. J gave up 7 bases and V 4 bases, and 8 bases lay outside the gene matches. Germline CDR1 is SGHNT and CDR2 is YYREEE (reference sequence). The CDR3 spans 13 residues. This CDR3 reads CASSGTGASEQYF. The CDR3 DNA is TGTGCCAGCAGCGGAACAGGGGCCTCGGAGCAGTACTTC.

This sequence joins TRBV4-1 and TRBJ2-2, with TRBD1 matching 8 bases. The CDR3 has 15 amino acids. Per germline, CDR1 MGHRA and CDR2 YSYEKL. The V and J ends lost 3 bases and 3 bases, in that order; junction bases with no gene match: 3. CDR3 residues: CASSHTTGDTGELFF. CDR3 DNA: TGCGCCAGCAGCCACACGACAGGGGACACCGGGGAGCTGTTTTTT.

Here the CDR3 reads CASSVDGGSRNEQFF. In nucleotides, the CDR3 is TGTGCCAGCAGCGTAGACGGCGGGAGTCGAAATGAGCAGTTCTTC. The chain couples TRBV9 to TRBJ2-1; 7 bases align to TRBD2. Germline CDR1 SGDLS, CDR2 YYNGEE. The CDR3 spans 15 residues. V was clipped by 0 bases and J by 7 bases; unmatched bases: 7.

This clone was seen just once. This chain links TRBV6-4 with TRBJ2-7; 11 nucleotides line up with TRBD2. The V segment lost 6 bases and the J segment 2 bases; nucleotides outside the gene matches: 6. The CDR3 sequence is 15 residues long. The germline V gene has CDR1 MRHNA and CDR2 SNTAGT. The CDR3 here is CASSELAGAPYEQYF. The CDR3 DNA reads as TGTGCCAGCAGCGAACTAGCGGGAGCCCCCTACGAGCAGTACTTC.

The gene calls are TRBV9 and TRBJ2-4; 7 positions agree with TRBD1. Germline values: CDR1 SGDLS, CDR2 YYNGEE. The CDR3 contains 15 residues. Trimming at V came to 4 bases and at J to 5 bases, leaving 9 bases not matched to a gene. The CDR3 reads CASSNHGQAENIQYF. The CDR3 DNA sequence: TGTGCCAGCAGCAACCATGGACAGGCGGAAAACATTCAGTACTTC.

This CDR3 is CASSSTSVRGTEAFF. DNA for the CDR3: TGTGCCAGCAGTTCCACCTCCGTCAGGGGCACTGAAGCTTTCTTT. The chain recombines TRBV7-8 with TRBJ1-1; D possibly corresponds to TRBD1 (6 bases). Trimming left V 6 bases short and J 4 bases short, with 18 bases between. This CDR3 contains 15 residues. CDR1 is SGHVS, CDR2 FQNEAQ, per germline.

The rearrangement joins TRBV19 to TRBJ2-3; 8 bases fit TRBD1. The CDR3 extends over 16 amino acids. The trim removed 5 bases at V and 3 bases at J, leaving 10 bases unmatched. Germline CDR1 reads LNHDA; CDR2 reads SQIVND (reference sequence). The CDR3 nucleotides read TGTGCCAGTAGTTCGTGGGGACAGGCAACGACAGATACGCAGTATTTT. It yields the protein CASSSWGQATTDTQYF.

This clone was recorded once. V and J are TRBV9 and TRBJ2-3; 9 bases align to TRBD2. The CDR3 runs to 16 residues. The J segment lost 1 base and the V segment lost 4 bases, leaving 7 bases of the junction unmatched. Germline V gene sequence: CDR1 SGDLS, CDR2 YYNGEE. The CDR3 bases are TGTGCCAGCAGCCCTCGCTGGACTAGCGGCACAGATACGCAGTATTTT. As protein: CASSPRWTSGTDTQYF.

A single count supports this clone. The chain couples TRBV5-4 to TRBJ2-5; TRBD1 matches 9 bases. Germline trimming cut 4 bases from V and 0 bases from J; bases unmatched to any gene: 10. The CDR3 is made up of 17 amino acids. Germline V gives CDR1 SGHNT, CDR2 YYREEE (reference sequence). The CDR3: CASSQGPDRGNQETQYF. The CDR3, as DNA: TGTGCCAGCAGCCAGGGCCCCGACAGGGGGAACCAAGAGACCCAGTACTTC.

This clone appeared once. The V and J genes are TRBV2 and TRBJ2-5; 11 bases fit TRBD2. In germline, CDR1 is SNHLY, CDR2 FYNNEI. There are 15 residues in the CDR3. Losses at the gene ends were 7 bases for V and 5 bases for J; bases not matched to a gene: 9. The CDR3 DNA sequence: TGTGCCAGCAAGGTTCTAGCGGGGGGATGGGAGACCCAGTACTTC. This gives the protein CASKVLAGGWETQYF.

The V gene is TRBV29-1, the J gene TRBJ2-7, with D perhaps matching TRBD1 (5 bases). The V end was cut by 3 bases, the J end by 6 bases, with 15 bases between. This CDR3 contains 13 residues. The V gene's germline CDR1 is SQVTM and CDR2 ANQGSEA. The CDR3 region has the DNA TGCAGCGTTGAGGGCTCAGGGTTCGTCGAGCAGTACTTC. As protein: CSVEGSGFVEQYF.

The CDR3: CASSLGGTSGYNEQFF. CDR3 bases: TGCGCCAGCAGCTTGGGAGGGACTAGCGGCTACAATGAGCAGTTCTTC. This sequence joins TRBV5-1 and TRBJ2-1; TRBD2 matches 11 bases. Unmatched junction bases numbered 2, after V lost 0 bases and J lost 3 bases. The CDR3 is 16 amino acids. CDR1 is SGHRS, CDR2 YFSETQ, per germline. Complete variable domain (other parts from reference TRBV5-1 and TRBJ2-1): KAGVTQTPRYLIKTRGQQVTLSCSPISGHRSVSWYQQTPGQGLQFLFEYFSETQRNKGNFPGRFSGRQFSNSRSEMNVSTLELGDSALYLCASSLGGTSGYNEQFFGPGTRLTVL.

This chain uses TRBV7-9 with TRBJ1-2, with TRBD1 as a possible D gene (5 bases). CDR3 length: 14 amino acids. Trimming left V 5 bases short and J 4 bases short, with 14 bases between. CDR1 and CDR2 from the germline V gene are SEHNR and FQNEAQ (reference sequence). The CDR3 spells CASSPNTDIYGYTF. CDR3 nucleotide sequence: TGTGCCAGCAGCCCCAACACGGACATCTATGGCTACACCTTC. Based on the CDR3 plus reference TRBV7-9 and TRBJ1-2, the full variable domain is DTGVSQNPRHKITKRGQNVTFRCDPISEHNRLYWYRQTLGQGPEFLTYFQNEAQLEKSRLLSDRFSAERPKGSFSTLEIQRTEQGDSAMYLCASSPNTDIYGYTFGSGTRLTVV.

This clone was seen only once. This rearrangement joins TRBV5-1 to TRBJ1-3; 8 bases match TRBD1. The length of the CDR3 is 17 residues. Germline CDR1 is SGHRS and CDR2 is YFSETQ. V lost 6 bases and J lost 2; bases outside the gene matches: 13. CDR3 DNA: TGCGCCAGCACCAATGGGGTCGGGACAGGAGCTGGAAACACCATATATTTT. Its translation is CASTNGVGTGAGNTIYF.

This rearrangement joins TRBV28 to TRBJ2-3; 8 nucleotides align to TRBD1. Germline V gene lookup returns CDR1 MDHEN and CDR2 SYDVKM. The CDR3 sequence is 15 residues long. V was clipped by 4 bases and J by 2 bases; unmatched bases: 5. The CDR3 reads CASSYRGLATDTQYF. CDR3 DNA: TGTGCCAGCAGTTACAGGGGGTTGGCCACAGATACGCAGTATTTT.

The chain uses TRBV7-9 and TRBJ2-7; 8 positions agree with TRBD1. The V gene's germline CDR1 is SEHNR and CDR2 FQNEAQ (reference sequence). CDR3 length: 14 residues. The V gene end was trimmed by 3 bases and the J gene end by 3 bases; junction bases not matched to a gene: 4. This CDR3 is CASSFQGAHYEQYF. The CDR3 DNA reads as TGTGCCAGCAGCTTCCAGGGGGCCCACTACGAGCAGTACTTC.